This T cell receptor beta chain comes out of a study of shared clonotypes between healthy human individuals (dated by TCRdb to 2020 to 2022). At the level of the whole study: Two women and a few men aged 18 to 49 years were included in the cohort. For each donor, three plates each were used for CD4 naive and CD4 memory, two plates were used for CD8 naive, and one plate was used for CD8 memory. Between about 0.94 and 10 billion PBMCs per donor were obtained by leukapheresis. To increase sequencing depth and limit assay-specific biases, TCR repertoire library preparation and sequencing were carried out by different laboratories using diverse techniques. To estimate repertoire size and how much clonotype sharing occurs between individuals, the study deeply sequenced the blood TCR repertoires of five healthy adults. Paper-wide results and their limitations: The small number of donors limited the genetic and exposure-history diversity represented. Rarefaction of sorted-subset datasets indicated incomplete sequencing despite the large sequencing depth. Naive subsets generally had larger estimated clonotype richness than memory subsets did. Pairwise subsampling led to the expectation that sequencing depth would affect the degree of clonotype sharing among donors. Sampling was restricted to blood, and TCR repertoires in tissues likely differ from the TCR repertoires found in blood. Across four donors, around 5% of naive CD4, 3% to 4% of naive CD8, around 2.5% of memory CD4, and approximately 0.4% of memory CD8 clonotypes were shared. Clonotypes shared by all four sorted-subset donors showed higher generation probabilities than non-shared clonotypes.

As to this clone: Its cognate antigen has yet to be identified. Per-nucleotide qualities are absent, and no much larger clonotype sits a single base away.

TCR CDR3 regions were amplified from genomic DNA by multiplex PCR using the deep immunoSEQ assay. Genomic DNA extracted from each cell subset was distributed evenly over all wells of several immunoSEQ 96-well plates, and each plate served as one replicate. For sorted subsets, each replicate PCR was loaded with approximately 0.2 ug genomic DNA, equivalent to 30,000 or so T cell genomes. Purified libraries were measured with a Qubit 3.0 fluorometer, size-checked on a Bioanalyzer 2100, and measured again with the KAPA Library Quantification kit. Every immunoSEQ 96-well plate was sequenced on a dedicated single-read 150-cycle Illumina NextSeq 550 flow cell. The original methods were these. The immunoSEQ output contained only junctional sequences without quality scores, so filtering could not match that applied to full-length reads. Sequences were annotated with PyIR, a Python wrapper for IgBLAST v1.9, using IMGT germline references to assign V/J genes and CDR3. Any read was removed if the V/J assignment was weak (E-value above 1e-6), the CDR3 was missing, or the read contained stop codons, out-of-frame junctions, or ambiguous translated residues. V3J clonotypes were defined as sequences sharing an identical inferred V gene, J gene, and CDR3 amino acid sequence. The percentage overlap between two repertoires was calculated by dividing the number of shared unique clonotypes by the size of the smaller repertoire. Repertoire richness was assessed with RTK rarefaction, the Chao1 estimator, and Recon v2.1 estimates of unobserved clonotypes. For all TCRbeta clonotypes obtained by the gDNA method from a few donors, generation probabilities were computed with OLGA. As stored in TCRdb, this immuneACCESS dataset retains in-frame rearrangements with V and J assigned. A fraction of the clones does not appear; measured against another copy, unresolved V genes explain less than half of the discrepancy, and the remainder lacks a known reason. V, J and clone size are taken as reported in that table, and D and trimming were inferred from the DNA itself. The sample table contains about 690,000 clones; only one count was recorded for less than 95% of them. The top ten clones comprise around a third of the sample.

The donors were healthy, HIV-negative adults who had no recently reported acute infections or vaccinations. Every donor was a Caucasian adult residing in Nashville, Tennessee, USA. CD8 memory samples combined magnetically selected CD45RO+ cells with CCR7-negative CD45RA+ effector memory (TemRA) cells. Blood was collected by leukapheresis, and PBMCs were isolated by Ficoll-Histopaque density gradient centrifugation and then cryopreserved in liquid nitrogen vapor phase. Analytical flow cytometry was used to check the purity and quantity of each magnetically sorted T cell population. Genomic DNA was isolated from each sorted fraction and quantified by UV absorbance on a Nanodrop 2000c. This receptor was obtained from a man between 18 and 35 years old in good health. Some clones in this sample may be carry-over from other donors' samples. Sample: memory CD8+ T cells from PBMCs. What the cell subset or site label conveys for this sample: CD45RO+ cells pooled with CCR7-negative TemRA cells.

At the DNA level, the sequence is TGTGCCAGCAGCTCAGAGGACTATACTCGCTACGAGCAGTACTTC. This yields the protein CASSSEDYTRYEQYF. Here the chain combines TRBV11-2 and TRBJ2-7; 6 matching bases give a weak D call of TRBD2. Sequences SGHAT (CDR1) and FQNNGV (CDR2) are obtained from the germline V gene. The junction carries 16 bases between V and J, which are trimmed by 4 bases and 3 bases respectively. Measured from the cysteine to the phenylalanine, the CDR3 is 15 residues long. Only the CDR3 portion is preserved as DNA: 45 bases, with reading frame beginning at the first base. Reference TRBV11-2 and TRBJ2-7 genes cover what lies past the CDR3, so the full variable domain is EAGVAQSPRYKIIEKRQSVAFWCNPISGHATLYWYQQILGQGPKLLIQFQNNGVVDDSQLPKDRFSAERLKGVDSTLKIQPAKLEDSAVYLCASSSEDYTRYEQYFGPGTRLTVT.